What follows is one TCR beta chain and its context. CDR1 MGHRA and CDR2 YSYEKL come from the germline V gene. Trimming removed 3 bases at V and 0 bases at J, with 11 bases between. The CDR3 totals 15 residues. This sample is part of a study of blood T cell repertoires in COVID-19. Study in general: COVID-19 samples collected from the United States, Italy and Spain covered acute and convalescent phases. T cells, B-cell-depleted T cells, or PBMCs provided the cDNA or gDNA that served as material.

In the original processing: Amplification with reference gene primers provided the estimates of nucleated cell counts. Generated by immunoSEQ multiplex PCR, the TCRdb table keeps only in-frame clones and is missing some. V, J and clone size reflect that table, while D and trimming were determined from the DNA. This table holds about 370,000 clones, 90% found once. Sequenced material: peripheral blood. The chain joins TRBV4-1 to TRBJ1-1, with a tentative D call TRBD1 (6 bases). This sequence originates from a man aged 18 to 30 with active or convalescent COVID-19. The CDR3 DNA reads as TGCGCCAGCAGCCAGCAACAGGGTATGAACACTGAAGCTTTCTTT. It translates to CASSQQQGMNTEAFF.